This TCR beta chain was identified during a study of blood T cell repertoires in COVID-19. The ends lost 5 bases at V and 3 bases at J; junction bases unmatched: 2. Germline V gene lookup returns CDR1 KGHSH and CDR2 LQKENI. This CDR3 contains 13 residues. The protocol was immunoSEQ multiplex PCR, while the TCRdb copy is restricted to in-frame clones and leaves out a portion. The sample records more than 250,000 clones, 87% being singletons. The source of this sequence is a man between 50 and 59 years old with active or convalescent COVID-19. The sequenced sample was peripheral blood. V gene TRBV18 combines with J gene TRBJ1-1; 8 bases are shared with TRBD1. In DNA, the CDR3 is TGTGCCAGCTCATCGACAGGGGACACTGAAGCTTTCTTT. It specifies CASSSTGDTEAFF.